This TCR beta chain derives from a study of regulatory T cells in long-lasting Graves disease. This clonotype was observed a few times. Its antigen is undetermined. A read error may explain this, as a much larger clone is one base away. Because it lacks the conserved phenylalanine or tryptophan at the end, this CDR3 is likely a read error. Study observations and caveats: There were preferences for TRBV28, TRBJ1-2 and TRBJ2-5 in persistent disease.

Time point here: persistent/refractory GD, antithyroid drugs over 5 years with positive TRAb. PBMCs were the source of the RNA used for TCR sequencing. Through Arm-PCR of CDR3 regions and iRepertoire HTBI primers, TCR beta libraries were built. TCRdb analysed the multiplex PCR reads with MiXCR anew, one entry per CDR3 protein. The sample carries around 300,000 distinct CDR3 sequences, 20% to 25% recorded once. Germline V gives CDR1 KGHDR, CDR2 SFDVKD. The length of the CDR3 is 11 residues. Trimming cost V 9 bases and J 4 bases, with 8 bases left between them. This clonotype was sampled from a female donor with Graves disease. The sequencing here drew on peripheral blood mononuclear cells (PBMCs), taken when the disease was refractory, from a patient treated with antithyroid drugs. This chain joins TRBV24-1 and TRBJ1-2; D is unclear. The DNA for the CDR3 is TGTGCCACCCGACTGCTCTATGGCTACACCCTC. Residues: CATRLLYGYTL.